These T cell receptor beta chains were read from a single sample in a study of blood T cell repertoires in COVID-19. TCRdb's copy holds only in-frame clones and misses some; the assay was immunoSEQ multiplex PCR. Of more than 40,000 clones in the sample, over 70% were seen once. The specimen was peripheral blood. The receptors stem from a human donor in a cohort sampled during active COVID-19. CDR3s include the opening cysteine and the closing phenylalanine or tryptophan. The D gene is left open where the match is weak. Clone size is not always given. Where it is, it says once, few, many or a class for expanded clones.

abundance	v_gene	j_gene	d_gene	CDR3aa	CDR3nt
-	TRBV10-2	TRBJ1-4	-	CASSDNPFPRGGEKLFF	TGCGCCAGCAGTGACAACCCTTTCCCGCGCGGAGGTGAAAAACTGTTTTTT
-	TRBV27	TRBJ2-7	TRBD1	CASSLGQGAGEQYF	TGTGCCAGCAGCCTGGGACAGGGGGCGGGTGAGCAGTACTTC
-	TRBV30	TRBJ2-7	TRBD1	CAWNRGLDEQYF	TGTGCCTGGAACAGGGGGCTGGACGAACAGTACTTC
-	TRBV6-5	TRBJ2-3	TRBD2	CASRSGLAGTDTQYF	TGTGCCAGCAGATCGGGACTAGCGGGAACAGATACGCAGTATTTC
-	TRBV6-5	TRBJ1-1	TRBD1	CASSSGQGAWAEAFF	TGTGCCAGCAGTTCAGGACAGGGGGCGTGGGCTGAAGCTTTCTTT
-	TRBV27	TRBJ2-1	TRBD2	CASSLWASGSHYNEQFF	TGTGCCAGCAGTTTATGGGCTAGCGGGAGCCATTACAATGAGCAGTTCTTC
once	TRBV28	TRBJ2-7	-	CASSLVPDSYSSYEQYF	TGTGCCAGCAGTTTAGTCCCGGACAGCTACAGCTCCTACGAGCAGTACTTC
-	TRBV19	TRBJ2-3	TRBD2	CASTRGGGSTDTQYF	TGTGCCAGTACCCGGGGGGGCGGGAGCACAGATACGCAGTATTTT
once	TRBV19	TRBJ2-1	TRBD2	CASSLPASGVPYNEQFF	TGTGCCAGTAGCCTTCCGGCTAGCGGGGTCCCCTACAATGAGCAGTTCTTC
-	TRBV28	TRBJ2-5	TRBD1	CASSPTTGGAEETQYF	TGTGCCAGCAGTCCGACCACAGGGGGCGCTGAGGAGACCCAGTACTTC
-	TRBV6-2/TRBV6-3	TRBJ1-1	-	CASSYGGLSAFF	TGTGCCAGCAGTTATGGGGGGTTGAGTGCTTTCTTT
-	TRBV5-1	TRBJ1-1	-	CASSLAGDSLGGTEAFF	TGCGCCAGCAGCTTGGCGGGAGACAGCCTCGGGGGCACTGAAGCTTTCTTT
-	TRBV6-6	TRBJ1-3	-	CASSSFVFGNTIYF	TGTGCCAGCAGTTCCTTTGTGTTTGGAAACACCATATATTTT
-	TRBV7-3	TRBJ2-2	TRBD2	CASSLISGNSGELFF	TGTGCCAGCAGCTTAATTAGCGGGAACTCCGGGGAGCTGTTTTTT
-	TRBV5-6	TRBJ2-7	-	CASSFGDNSYEQYF	TGTGCCAGCAGCTTTGGCGACAACTCCTACGAGCAGTACTTC
-	TRBV7-2	TRBJ1-1	TRBD1	CASIQGGFTEAFF	TGTGCCAGCATCCAGGGGGGCTTCACTGAAGCTTTCTTT
-	TRBV29-1	TRBJ2-3	TRBD1	CSVEADRMSDTQYF	TGCAGCGTTGAGGCGGACAGGATGTCGGATACGCAGTATTTT
-	TRBV7-2	TRBJ2-1	TRBD1	CASSLWTGAPGDEQFF	TGTGCCAGCAGCTTGTGGACAGGGGCCCCCGGGGATGAGCAGTTCTTC
-	TRBV19	TRBJ2-7	-	CASSTGRGPYEQYF	TGTGCCAGTAGCACAGGGCGTGGACCCTACGAGCAGTACTTC
few	TRBV4-3	TRBJ2-7	TRBD1	CASSQTPPGQGHEQYF	TGCGCCAGCAGCCAAACACCCCCGGGACAGGGCCACGAGCAGTACTTC
-	TRBV6-5	TRBJ2-7	TRBD1	CASSQATGGEQYF	TGTGCCAGCAGCCAGGCGACAGGGGGCGAGCAGTACTTC
-	TRBV4-3	TRBJ1-5	TRBD1	CASSLHLGTGEQPQHF	TGCGCCAGCAGCCTCCACCTCGGCACAGGGGAACAGCCCCAGCATTTT
once	TRBV11-2	TRBJ1-2	-	CASSARPSGPRGYGYTF	TGTGCCAGCAGCGCTCGGCCCTCCGGTCCAAGGGGCTATGGCTACACCTTC
-	TRBV29-1	TRBJ1-2	-	CSVDSTGLNGYTF	TGCAGCGTGGACAGCACAGGGTTGAACGGCTACACCTTC
-	TRBV4-3	TRBJ2-7	-	CASSQDRAGLGEQYF	TGCGCCAGCAGCCAAGATAGGGCAGGGTTAGGGGAGCAGTACTTC
-	TRBV24-1	TRBJ2-1	-	CATSDSPGRKNEQFF	TGTGCCACCAGTGATTCCCCGGGTCGGAAGAATGAGCAGTTCTTC
-	TRBV19	TRBJ2-3	TRBD2	CATFPRAGGRADTQYF	TGTGCCACCTTCCCTAGAGCGGGGGGCCGTGCAGATACGCAGTATTTT
-	TRBV6-6	TRBJ1-3	-	CASSRPRNTIYF	TGTGCCAGCAGCAGGCCTAGAAACACCATATATTTT
once	TRBV5-1	TRBJ2-2	TRBD1	CASSQDRANTGELFF	TGCGCCAGCAGCCAGGACAGGGCTAACACCGGGGAGCTGTTTTTT
-	TRBV7-3	TRBJ2-7	TRBD1	CASSPTGGSEQYF	TGTGCCAGCAGCCCTACAGGGGGCAGCGAGCAGTACTTC
once	TRBV19	TRBJ2-2	TRBD2	CASSLLAGGPSAGELFF	TGTGCCAGTAGCTTACTAGCGGGGGGTCCTTCCGCCGGGGAGCTGTTTTTT
-	TRBV30	TRBJ1-3	-	CAWSVRREDTIYF	TGTGCCTGGAGTGTACGGAGGGAAGACACCATATATTTT
once	TRBV7-2	TRBJ2-1	TRBD2	CASSLGDSGGKNEQFF	TGTGCCAGCAGCTTAGGAGATAGCGGGGGTAAAAATGAGCAGTTCTTC
-	TRBV5-1	TRBJ1-3	-	CASSLGAGNTIYF	TGCGCCAGCAGCTTGGGGGCAGGAAACACCATATATTTT
-	TRBV5-4	TRBJ2-5	TRBD1	CASSSPRQGWQETQYF	TGTGCCAGCAGCTCCCCCCGACAGGGGTGGCAAGAGACCCAGTACTTC
-	TRBV9	TRBJ2-7	-	CASSPRGGAVTYEQYF	TGTGCCAGCAGCCCCCGTGGGGGGGCAGTTACTTACGAGCAGTACTTC
-	TRBV3-1/TRBV3-2	TRBJ2-7	TRBD2	CASSYLAVGEQYF	TGTGCCAGCAGCTACCTAGCGGTCGGCGAGCAGTACTTC
-	TRBV5-6	TRBJ2-7	-	CASSPQGYEQYF	TGTGCCAGCAGCCCACAGGGTTACGAGCAGTACTTC
-	TRBV7-2	TRBJ2-7	TRBD2	CASSFLSGGYEQYF	TGTGCCAGCAGCTTCCTATCGGGGGGCTACGAGCAGTACTTC
-	TRBV5-1	TRBJ2-2	-	CASSHWGPNTGELFF	TGCGCCAGCAGCCATTGGGGCCCGAACACCGGGGAGCTGTTTTTT
-	TRBV6-5	TRBJ1-1	TRBD1	CASRKGPGGKTEAFF	TGTGCCAGCAGAAAGGGGCCAGGGGGCAAGACTGAAGCTTTCTTT
-	TRBV7-3	TRBJ1-1	-	CASSPGSTTEAFF	TGTGCCAGCAGCCCCGGGTCAACCACTGAAGCTTTCTTT
-	TRBV5-6	TRBJ2-7	TRBD2	CARSWAGGSEQYF	TGTGCCCGCAGCTGGGCGGGGGGGAGCGAGCAGTACTTC
-	TRBV7-2	TRBJ1-6	TRBD1	CASTRTGYNSPLHF	TGTGCCAGCACCCGGACAGGGTATAATTCACCCCTCCACTTT
once	TRBV6-5	TRBJ1-2	-	CASRPQGFLDGYTF	TGTGCCAGCAGGCCTCAGGGTTTTCTTGATGGCTACACCTTC
-	TRBV5-3	TRBJ2-3	TRBD2	CASLTSGSTDTQYF	TGTGCCAGCCTAACTAGCGGTAGCACAGATACGCAGTATTTT
-	TRBV7-2	TRBJ2-1	TRBD2	CASSAGLGAYYNEQFF	TGTGCCAGCAGCGCGGGACTAGGTGCCTACTACAATGAGCAGTTCTTC
once	TRBV7-9	TRBJ2-1	-	CASSLGGYTYNEQFF	TGTGCCAGCAGCTTAGGAGGGTACACCTACAATGAGCAGTTCTTC
-	TRBV7-9	TRBJ2-3	TRBD2	CASSSAGTRDTDTQYF	TGTGCCAGCAGCTCCGCCGGGACTAGGGACACAGATACGCAGTATTTT
-	TRBV29-1	TRBJ1-2	TRBD1	CSVPGQGSNAGYTF	TGCAGCGTACCGGGACAGGGTAGTAATGCTGGCTACACCTTC
once	TRBV27	TRBJ2-1	TRBD1	CASSSSPGGIEQFF	TGTGCCAGCAGTAGCTCACCAGGGGGTATTGAGCAGTTCTTC
-	TRBV2	TRBJ1-2	-	CASSGGHRDYGYTF	TGTGCCAGCAGCGGGGGGCACAGAGACTATGGCTACACCTTC
-	TRBV27	TRBJ1-2	TRBD1	CASRGTGDGYTF	TGTGCCAGCAGAGGGACAGGGGATGGCTACACCTTC